Listed here are 18 T cell receptor beta chains from one sample, sequenced in a study of neurological immune-mediated disorders. TCRdb called the 5' RACE reads again in MiXCR, with one record for every CDR3 protein. The sample includes 45,000 to 65,000 distinct CDR3 sequences, over 4% seen only once; the top ten take 2.9%. The sequenced sample was PBMCs. These receptors were taken from a man over 45 with multiple sclerosis.

This clonotype was detected ten times or more. The chain employs TRBV15 and TRBJ1-1, with 8 bases identical to TRBD1. CDR1 and CDR2 from the germline V gene are LNHNV and YYDKDF (reference sequence). The CDR3 consists of 12 residues. The V segment lost 4 bases and the J segment 12 bases; nucleotides outside the gene matches: 7. The CDR3 DNA reads TGTGCCACCAGCACTACAGGGGGGAAAACTTTCTTT. Translated: CATSTTGGKTFF.

Only a few counts were recorded for this clonotype. The V gene is TRBV20-1, the J gene TRBJ2-7; D call uncertain. Germline loops: CDR1 DFQATT, CDR2 SNEGSKA (reference sequence). CDR3 size: 14 residues. Trimming took off 0 bases at V and 0 bases at J, with 9 bases between the two ends. CDR3 residues: CSARDTDRSYEQYF. The CDR3 coding sequence is TGCAGTGCTAGAGATACAGATCGCTCCTACGAGCAGTACTTC.

This clonotype came up a few times. The chain carries TRBV3-1 and TRBJ2-1, with TRBD2 identical over 7 bases. Germline V gene lookup returns CDR1 LGHDT and CDR2 YNNKEL (reference sequence). The CDR3 covers 17 residues. The trim removed 3 bases at V and 4 bases at J, leaving 12 bases unmatched. In nucleotides, the CDR3 is TGTGCCAGCAGCCAGCTTTTCGGGGGGAGTGTGTACAATGAGCAGTTCTTC. Translation: CASSQLFGGSVYNEQFF.

The chain couples TRBV18 to TRBJ1-2, with D tentatively TRBD1 (5 bases). V was shortened by 3 bases and J by 0 bases, with 8 bases between the two germline ends. The CDR3 has 14 amino acids. The germline V gene encodes CDR1 KGHSH and CDR2 LQKENI. In DNA, the CDR3 is TGTGCCAGCTCACCGGGGGGAGCTAACTATGGCTACACCTTC. Protein: CASSPGGANYGYTF.

This clonotype was counted at least ten times. The genes are TRBV10-3 and TRBJ2-5; 7 nucleotides line up with TRBD1. Germline V lookup: CDR1 ENHRY, CDR2 SYGVKD. CDR3 length: 15 amino acids. Trimming cost V 4 bases and J 3 bases; bases outside gene matches: 8. CDR3 sequence (DNA): TGTGCCATCAGTGGGCCGGGACAGAAAGAAGAGACCCAGTACTTC. Translation: CAISGPGQKEETQYF.

This sequence joins TRBV11-2 and TRBJ2-3, with D hard to call. Germline CDR1 reads SGHAT; CDR2 reads FQNNGV. The CDR3 totals 14 residues. Deletions cut 5 bases from V and 6 bases from J, with 15 bases between. The CDR3 sequence: CASSPIPATDTQYF. The CDR3 bases are TGTGCCAGCAGCCCCATCCCAGCAACGGATACGCAGTATTTT.

The chain joins TRBV7-6 to TRBJ2-2; 12 nucleotides line up with TRBD2. This CDR3 comprises 17 residues. J lost 1 base, V lost 4 bases, and 4 bases had no gene match. CDR1 and CDR2 (germline): SGHVS, FNYEAQ. This CDR3 reads CASSSLAGGMNTGELFF. DNA for the CDR3: TGTGCCAGCAGCTCTCTAGCGGGGGGGATGAACACCGGGGAGCTGTTTTTT. The full variable domain, in which reference TRBV7-6 and TRBJ2-2 provide the parts outside the CDR3, is GAGVSQSPRYKVTKRGQDVALRCDPISGHVSLYWYRQALGQGPEFLTYFNYEAQQDKSGLPNDRFSAERPEGSISTLTIQRTEQRDSAMYRCASSSLAGGMNTGELFFGEGSRLTVL.

This clonotype was found many times. CDR3 in amino acids: CASARPGGARYF. CDR3 coding DNA: TGCGCCAGCGCCCGGCCGGGGGGGGCACGGTACTTC. This chain joins TRBV5-1 and TRBJ2-7, with 8 bases lining up with TRBD2. From germline, CDR1 is SGHRS and CDR2 YFSETQ. The CDR3 runs to 12 residues. The ends lost 7 bases at V and 12 bases at J; junction bases unmatched: 12.

This clonotype was found many times. This chain joins TRBV27 and TRBJ2-5; maybe TRBD1 (6 bases). The germline V gene encodes CDR1 MNHEY and CDR2 SMNVEV (reference sequence). V was trimmed by 5 bases and J by 2 bases, leaving 12 bases between them. The CDR3 has 14 amino acids. The CDR3 coding sequence is TGTGCCAGCAGTCCGGGACAACTTCAAGAGACCCAGTACTTC. This sequence encodes CASSPGQLQETQYF.

This clonotype was counted many times. V gene TRBV4-2 combines with J gene TRBJ2-1, with a weak D call TRBD1 (5 bases). Germline CDR1 and CDR2: LGHNA and YNFKEQ. V gave up 1 base and J gave up 8 bases, with 15 bases separating them. CDR3 size: 15 residues. The CDR3 DNA sequence: TGTGCCAGCAGCCAAGTGCAGGGCTCCCTCCATGAGCAGTTCTTC. This encodes CASSQVQGSLHEQFF.

There are many counts of this clonotype. The chain uses TRBV9 and TRBJ2-3; D not resolved. This CDR3 is 13 amino acids long. The ends were cut back, 0 bases at V and 5 bases at J, with 7 bases in the middle. Germline values: CDR1 SGDLS, CDR2 YYNGEE. The CDR3 DNA follows: TGTGCCAGCAGCGTAGCCGGATTAGATACGCAGTATTTT. It translates to CASSVAGLDTQYF.

This clonotype was observed many times. The chain combines TRBV5-1 with TRBJ2-7, with D possibly TRBD2 on 6 matching bases. This CDR3 comprises 12 residues. V lost 7 bases, J lost 7 bases, and 15 bases lay in between. Germline values: CDR1 SGHRS, CDR2 YFSETQ. The CDR3 coding sequence is TGCGCCAGCGGGCCGGGACGGGGGGAGCAGTACTTC. Protein product: CASGPGRGEQYF.

This clonotype occurred many times. This rearrangement joins TRBV20-1 to TRBJ1-1; 12 bases match TRBD1. The CDR3 runs 16 residues. Per the germline V gene, CDR1 is DFQATT and CDR2 is SNEGSKA (reference sequence). Trimming cost V 6 bases and J 4 bases; bases outside gene matches: 12. The chain's CDR3 is CSAIVRDRGPFTEAFF. In nucleotides, the CDR3 is TGCAGTGCGATCGTCCGGGACAGGGGGCCTTTCACTGAAGCTTTCTTT.

Ten or more counts support this clonotype. The V and J genes are TRBV11-1 and TRBJ2-3, with unresolved D. This CDR3 spans 13 amino acids. V was clipped by 1 base and J by 3 bases, with 5 bases between them. Germline assignment: CDR1 SGHAT and CDR2 FQDESV (reference sequence). In nucleotides, the CDR3 is TGTGCCAGCAGCTTAGTAGAGACAGATACGCAGTATTTT. It specifies CASSLVETDTQYF.

At least ten counts were recorded for this clonotype. V and J are TRBV7-9 and TRBJ1-5; 8 nucleotides match TRBD1. CDR1 and CDR2 from the germline V gene are SEHNR and FQNEAQ (reference sequence). The CDR3 totals 17 residues. The V and J ends lost 1 base and 2 bases, in that order; junction bases with no gene match: 7. Here the CDR3 reads CASSLGAGGGGNQPQHF. CDR3 sequence (DNA): TGTGCCAGCAGCTTAGGAGCAGGGGGCGGTGGCAATCAGCCCCAGCATTTT.

This clonotype has at least ten counts. The chain combines TRBV10-2 with TRBJ2-7; D remains unclear. The CDR3 contains 13 residues. Germline assignment: CDR1 WSHSY and CDR2 SAAADI. The V end was cut by 8 bases, the J end by 2 bases, with 13 bases between. CDR3 residues: CASHQQSTYEQYF. Written as DNA, the CDR3 is TGCGCCAGCCACCAACAGTCGACCTACGAGCAGTACTTC.

This clonotype has a count of ten or more. Written as DNA, the CDR3 is TGTGCCAGCAGCTTTACGCAGGGCACCTACGAGCAGTACTTC. It specifies CASSFTQGTYEQYF. V and J are TRBV11-2 and TRBJ2-7; TRBD1 is a possible D gene (5 bases). Between the trimmed V and J ends, which lost 3 bases and 2 bases, there was a span of 11 bases. The CDR3 spans 14 residues. Germline-derived CDR1 and CDR2 are SGHAT and FQNNGV. The whole variable domain, remainder taken from reference TRBV11-2 and TRBJ2-7, is EAGVAQSPRYKIIEKRQSVAFWCNPISGHATLYWYQQILGQGPKLLIQFQNNGVVDDSQLPKDRFSAERLKGVDSTLKIQPAKLEDSAVYLCASSFTQGTYEQYFGPGTRLTVT.

This clonotype was counted many times. The chain has TRBV20-1 and TRBJ1-6, with TRBD1 matching 8 bases. Looked up from germline, CDR1 is DFQATT and CDR2 is SNEGSKA (reference sequence). This CDR3 comprises 14 residues. With V trimmed by 4 bases and J by 8 bases, 7 bases remained unmatched. The chain's CDR3 is CSATGQASYSPLHF. The CDR3 DNA is TGCAGTGCTACGGGACAGGCGTCCTATTCACCCCTCCACTTT.